A selection of T cell receptor beta chains follows, all from one sample in a study of monozygotic twins with inflammatory bowel disease. TCRdb reworked the 5' RACE reads into one entry per CDR3 protein, no DNA. This sample's clone table lists roughly 150,000 distinct CDR3 sequences. The sequenced sample was blood. These receptors were obtained from a human donor with ulcerative colitis or Crohn's disease, or a healthy co-twin of an affected twin (not recorded which). Each CDR3 is given with its conserved first and last residue.

J,V,CDR3
TRBJ2-7,TRBV6-2/TRBV6-3,CASSYSTGIEQYF
TRBJ2-2,TRBV5-6,CASSLTNTGELFF
TRBJ1-2,TRBV12-3/TRBV12-4,CASSFDDRGQWGYGYTF
TRBJ2-5,TRBV7-3,CASSLRRGGPETQYF
TRBJ1-1,TRBV29-1,CSARSQKQNTEAFF
TRBJ2-2,TRBV5-6,CASSGDSNTGELFF
TRBJ1-5,TRBV5-4,CASSQGQEAWQPQHF
TRBJ1-1,TRBV6-1,CASSSGSDTEAFF
TRBJ2-3,TRBV15,CATSRDRRILHTQYF
TRBJ1-6,TRBV3-1,CASSPTAGTPNSPLHF
TRBJ2-6,TRBV28,CATLTGPGANVLTF
TRBJ2-1,TRBV11-3,CASSLVQMSSYNEQFF
TRBJ2-5,TRBV12-3/TRBV12-4,CASSSSGRAGETQYF
TRBJ1-5,TRBV23-1,CASSQSAETDDRRNQPQHF
TRBJ1-2,TRBV4-3,CASSHLTGNYGYTF
TRBJ2-3,TRBV28,CASSHDTDTQYF
TRBJ1-2,TRBV5-1,CASSGTGDSYGYTF
TRBJ2-1,TRBV20-1,CSASAGTSGRTFYGNEQFF
TRBJ1-5,TRBV4-1,CASSQDWQNYQPQHF
TRBJ1-1,TRBV5-1,CASSLAFRQGSKGTEAFF
TRBJ2-5,TRBV20-1,CSAPESVQETQYF
TRBJ2-5,TRBV6-2/TRBV6-3,CASSTTGWETRYF
TRBJ1-4,TRBV6-5,CASSYYPPTNEKLFF
TRBJ1-4,TRBV10-3,CATKTGEDEKLFF
TRBJ1-1,TRBV5-1,CASSLDLPPTEAFF